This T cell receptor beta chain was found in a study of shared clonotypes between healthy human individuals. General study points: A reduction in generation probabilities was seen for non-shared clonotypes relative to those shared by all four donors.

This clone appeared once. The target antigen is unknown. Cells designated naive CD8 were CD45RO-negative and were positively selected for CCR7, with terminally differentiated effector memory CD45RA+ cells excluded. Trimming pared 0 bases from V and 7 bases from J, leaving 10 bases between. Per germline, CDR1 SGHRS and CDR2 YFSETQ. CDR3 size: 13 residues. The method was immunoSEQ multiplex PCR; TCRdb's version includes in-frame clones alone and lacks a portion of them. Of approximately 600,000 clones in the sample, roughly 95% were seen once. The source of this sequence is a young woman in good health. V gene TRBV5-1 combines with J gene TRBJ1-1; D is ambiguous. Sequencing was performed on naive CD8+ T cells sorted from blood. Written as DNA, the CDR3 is TGCGCCAGCAGCTTGGGGGGTAACCTTGAAGCTTTCTTT. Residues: CASSLGGNLEAFF.